This T cell receptor (beta chain) was captured in a study of blood T cell repertoires in COVID-19. Repertoires were generated with immunoSEQ multiplex PCR, while TCRdb's copy carries only in-frame clones and drops some. In the table there are some 160,000 clones, around 90% of which are singletons. Germline V gene lookup returns CDR1 MGHRA and CDR2 YSYEKL. This CDR3 is 16 amino acids long. V shed 3 bases and J 6 bases; nucleotides not matched to a gene: 10. Sequenced input: peripheral blood. This chain connects TRBV4-1 to TRBJ2-1; 8 bases align to TRBD2. The TCR was taken from a man in his fifties or sixties with acute or convalescent COVID-19. The CDR3 is CASSQALQRGTNEQFF. The CDR3 DNA is TGCGCCAGCAGCCAGGCTCTTCAGCGGGGGACCAATGAGCAGTTCTTC.